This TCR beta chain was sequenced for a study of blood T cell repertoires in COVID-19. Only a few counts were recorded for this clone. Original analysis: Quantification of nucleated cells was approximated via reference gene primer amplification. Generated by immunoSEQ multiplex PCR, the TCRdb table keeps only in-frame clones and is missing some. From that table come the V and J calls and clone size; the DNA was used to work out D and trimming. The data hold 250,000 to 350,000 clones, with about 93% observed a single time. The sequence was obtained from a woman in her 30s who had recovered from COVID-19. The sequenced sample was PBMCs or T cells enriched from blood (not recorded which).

The CDR3 DNA sequence: TGTGCCAGCAGCTCCGGACAGACTGAAGCTTTCTTT. This sequence encodes CASSSGQTEAFF. The genes are TRBV7-9 and TRBJ1-1; weak D call: TRBD1 (6 bases). The V end lost 4 bases, the J end lost 5 bases, and 8 bases lay between the germline ends. The germline gives CDR1 SEHNR, CDR2 FQNEAQ (reference sequence). CDR3 length: 12 residues.